A single sample is the source of the 24 T cell receptor beta chains below, sequenced in a study of cytomegalovirus exposure and HLA in healthy donors. PCR primers comprised 60 Vbeta and 13 Jbeta primers. Clones were sequenced by immunoSEQ multiplex PCR, and TCRdb holds only the in-frame ones, with some missing. The table has around 94,000 clones, roughly 83% seen once; the top ten hold 2.1%. The specimen was PBMCs. The receptors originated from a man in his late teens or twenties in good health and CMV-seronegative.

The V call is TRBV28, the J call TRBJ1-5; TRBD1 aligns across 8 bases. J gave up 7 bases and V 5 bases, and 10 bases lay outside the gene matches. Germline V gene lookup returns CDR1 MDHEN and CDR2 SYDVKM. CDR3 size: 15 residues. Written as DNA, the CDR3 is TGTGCCAGCAGTCTGGACAGGGAGGTTGTGCAGCCCCAGCATTTT. It yields the protein CASSLDREVVQPQHF. The variable domain in full, with the rest retrieved from reference TRBV28 and TRBJ1-5, is DVKVTQSSRYLVKRTGEKVFLECVQDMDHENMFWYRQDPGLGLRLIYFSYDVKMKEKGDIPEGYSVSREKKERFSLILESASTNQTSMYLCASSLDREVVQPQHFGDGTRLSIL.

This clone has more than one count but fewer than ten. The rearrangement uses TRBV10-3 and TRBJ1-5, with D unresolved. The CDR3 is made up of 16 amino acids. The V and J ends lost 0 bases and 5 bases respectively, with 14 bases between them. Germline CDR1 and CDR2: ENHRY and SYGVKD. This CDR3 is CAISESSFRNDQPQHF. The CDR3 nucleotides read TGTGCCATCAGTGAGTCGAGTTTCCGAAACGATCAGCCCCAGCATTTT.

The chain has TRBV14 and TRBJ2-3; 11 nucleotides align to TRBD2. CDR1 is SGHDN and CDR2 is FVKESK in the germline V gene. The CDR3 spans 16 residues. Trimming removed 0 bases from V and 5 bases from J; junction bases left unmatched: 4. The CDR3 nucleotides are TGTGCCAGCAGCCAAGAACTAGCGGGAGTGGGAGATACGCAGTATTTT. This translates into CASSQELAGVGDTQYF.

The rearrangement uses TRBV4-2 and TRBJ1-5; the match to TRBD1 covers 11 bases. Germline CDR1 LGHNA, CDR2 YNFKEQ. The CDR3 spans 16 residues. Trimming took 5 bases from V and 3 from J; bases not matched to a gene: 6. The CDR3 spells CASSSGTGGTNQPQHF. The CDR3 nucleotides read TGTGCCAGCAGCTCGGGGACAGGGGGAACCAATCAGCCCCAGCATTTT.

This chain joins TRBV7-2 and TRBJ1-2; tentatively, D is TRBD1 (6 bases). V was cut by 0 bases and J by 8 bases, with 10 bases left in between. The CDR3 contains 13 residues. Germline loops: CDR1 SGHTA, CDR2 FQGNSA. This CDR3 reads CASSLAGGLGYTF. CDR3 coding DNA: TGTGCCAGCAGCTTAGCCGGGGGGCTCGGCTACACCTTC.

In this sample, this clone turned up a few times. This chain links TRBV19 with TRBJ2-1, with 11 nucleotides matching TRBD2. CDR1 is LNHDA, CDR2 SQIVND, per germline (reference sequence). The CDR3 contains 15 residues. Germline trimming cut 5 bases from V and 15 bases from J; bases unmatched to any gene: 15. The CDR3: CASSATGTSGGPGFF. The CDR3 region has the DNA TGTGCCAGTAGTGCCACCGGGACTAGCGGAGGGCCGGGGTTCTTC.

This chain uses TRBV2 with TRBJ2-5; TRBD2 matches at 8 bases. CDR3 length equals 13 residues. The V gene end was trimmed by 4 bases and the J gene end by 10 bases; junction bases not matched to a gene: 8. CDR1 and CDR2 (germline): SNHLY, FYNNEI. The CDR3 bases are TGTGCCAGCAGTGGGGAGGCTAGCGGGCGCCAGTACTTC. It encodes CASSGEASGRQYF.

This clone was seen a few times. The V call is TRBV29-1, the J call TRBJ1-1; D perhaps matches TRBD1 (6 bases). V was clipped by 2 bases and J by 3 bases, with 22 bases between them. From germline, CDR1 is SQVTM and CDR2 ANQGSEA. This CDR3 comprises 17 residues. The CDR3 DNA reads as TGCAGCGTTGAACCCCAGGCCCCAGGGGTATCTGACACTGAAGCTTTCTTT. This sequence encodes CSVEPQAPGVSDTEAFF.

This clone appeared a few times. V is TRBV6-4 and J is TRBJ2-5; TRBD2 matches 8 bases. Germline V gene lookup returns CDR1 MRHNA and CDR2 SNTAGT. CDR3 size: 14 residues. The trim removed 5 bases at V and 5 bases at J, leaving 7 bases unmatched. The CDR3 region is CASSKTGGAETQYF. The CDR3 nucleotides read TGTGCCAGCAGTAAAACGGGAGGGGCGGAGACCCAGTACTTC.

The chain combines TRBV19 with TRBJ1-2, with 10 positions matching TRBD1. The ends lost 1 base at V and 2 bases at J; junction bases unmatched: 7. Looked up from germline, CDR1 is LNHDA and CDR2 is SQIVND (reference sequence). The length of the CDR3 is 17 residues. The CDR3 reads CASSIVLKTGGNYGYTF. In DNA form, the CDR3 reads TGTGCCAGTAGTATAGTTCTGAAGACAGGGGGCAACTATGGCTACACCTTC.

This rearrangement joins TRBV29-1 to TRBJ2-7; the match to TRBD1 covers 7 bases. Germline CDR1 SQVTM, CDR2 ANQGSEA. Trimming at V came to 3 bases and at J to 4 bases, leaving 6 bases not matched to a gene. The CDR3 is 13 amino acids. The CDR3 reads CSVEPRQGYEQYF. The CDR3 coding sequence is TGCAGCGTTGAGCCCAGACAGGGTTACGAGCAGTACTTC.

This chain uses TRBV27 with TRBJ2-3; 7 nucleotides match TRBD2. J lost 10 bases, V lost 3 bases, and 7 bases had no gene match. CDR3 length: 13 residues. Germline assignment: CDR1 MNHEY and CDR2 SMNVEV (reference sequence). The CDR3 protein is CASSFHRTRAQYF. CDR3 DNA sequence: TGTGCCAGCAGTTTCCATAGGACTAGGGCGCAGTATTTT.

V is TRBV28 and J is TRBJ1-1; D is unclear. V gave up 3 bases and J gave up 6 bases, with 8 bases separating them. CDR3 length: 12 amino acids. Germline V gene data show CDR1 as MDHEN and CDR2 as SYDVKM. CDR3 region: CASSLSGSEAFF. In nucleotides, the CDR3 is TGTGCCAGCAGTTTGTCGGGATCTGAAGCTTTCTTT.

The chain links TRBV6-5 to TRBJ1-1, with 7 bases matching TRBD1. Germline V gene lookup returns CDR1 MNHEY and CDR2 SVGAGI. CDR3 length: 14 amino acids. The junction had 14 bases not matched to a gene; V was cut back by 5 bases and J by 11 bases. The CDR3 spells CASSPGQPPFTAFF. The CDR3 coding sequence is TGTGCCAGCAGTCCGGGACAGCCTCCCTTTACGGCTTTCTTT.

V and J are TRBV6-6 and TRBJ1-1; 11 bases match TRBD1. CDR1 is MNHNY, CDR2 SVGAGI, per germline (reference sequence). The V segment lost 6 bases and the J segment 10 bases; nucleotides outside the gene matches: 10. The CDR3 is made up of 14 amino acids. CDR3 coding DNA: TGTGCCAGCAGAGCGCCGGGACAGGGGGTAGGAGCTTTCTTT. Encoded protein: CASRAPGQGVGAFF.

The chain has TRBV7-8 and TRBJ2-3; TRBD2 matches at 9 bases. CDR3 length equals 15 residues. Trimming cost V 1 base and J 8 bases; bases outside gene matches: 7. The germline gives CDR1 SGHVS, CDR2 FQNEAQ. CDR3 nucleotides: TGTGCCAGCAGCTTAGTAGGTGGGCGGGGGGGTACGCAGTATTTT. Its protein product is CASSLVGGRGGTQYF.

This clone has a single count. CDR3 nucleotide sequence: TGTGCCAGCAGCCCCGGGGGAAGCTCCTATAATTCACCCCTCCACTTT. Its protein is CASSPGGSSYNSPLHF. This chain links TRBV27 with TRBJ1-6; tentatively, D is TRBD1 (5 bases). CDR3 length equals 16 residues. V dropped 6 bases and J dropped 0 bases, with 12 bases sitting between them. The germline V gene encodes CDR1 MNHEY and CDR2 SMNVEV (reference sequence).

This chain connects TRBV2 to TRBJ2-1; D remains unclear. Per germline, CDR1 SNHLY and CDR2 FYNNEI. The CDR3 extends over 11 amino acids. V was trimmed by 8 bases and J by 7 bases, leaving 9 bases between them. The CDR3 DNA reads as TGTGCCAGCTTAGATCTGAATGAGCAGTTCTTC. This encodes CASLDLNEQFF.

CDR3 sequence: CASSFWREPRDEQFF. In DNA, the CDR3 is TGCGCCAGCAGCTTTTGGCGGGAGCCTAGGGATGAGCAGTTCTTC. V is TRBV5-1 and J is TRBJ2-1, with 7 bases lining up with TRBD2. CDR1 and CDR2 (germline): SGHRS, YFSETQ. V was clipped by 2 bases and J by 8 bases; unmatched bases: 10. This CDR3 is 15 amino acids long.

V gene TRBV5-6 combines with J gene TRBJ2-7; TRBD1 agrees at 7 bases. With V trimmed by 0 bases and J by 1 base, 4 bases remained unmatched. The CDR3 is 15 amino acids. Germline-derived CDR1 and CDR2 are SGHDT and YYEEEE. For the CDR3, the DNA is TGTGCCAGCAGCTTGGTGGGGACAGAATCCTACGAGCAGTACTTC. Residues: CASSLVGTESYEQYF.

The chain employs TRBV5-1 and TRBJ1-1; TRBD1 is a possible D gene (5 bases). The CDR3 is 13 residues long. CDR1 is SGHRS, CDR2 YFSETQ, per germline. Trimming shortened V by 5 bases and J by 4 bases, and 12 bases separated the two germline ends. The CDR3 loop reads CASRSARGTEAFF. CDR3 nucleotides: TGCGCCAGCAGGTCCGCTAGGGGCACTGAAGCTTTCTTT.

The V gene is TRBV4-3, the J gene TRBJ2-1; D is perhaps TRBD1 (5 bases). V was clipped by 0 bases and J by 7 bases, with 7 bases between them. There are 13 residues in the CDR3. Germline lookup yields CDR1 LGHNA and CDR2 YSLEER. This CDR3 is CASSQDPGNEQFF. As DNA, the CDR3 is TGCGCCAGCAGCCAAGATCCAGGGAATGAGCAGTTCTTC.

V and J are TRBV27 and TRBJ2-3; D remains ambiguous. This CDR3 comprises 10 residues. V dropped 10 bases and J dropped 6 bases, with 8 bases sitting between them. Germline CDR1 reads MNHEY; CDR2 reads SMNVEV (reference sequence). CDR3 DNA sequence: TGTGCCACCTTCTATGATACGCAGTATTTT. Translation: CATFYDTQYF.

The CDR3 protein is CATSRELTGRIFGYTF. CDR3 coding DNA: TGTGCCACCAGCAGGGAGCTTACAGGGAGAATTTTTGGCTACACCTTC. V and J are TRBV15 and TRBJ1-2, with a possible D match to TRBD1 (6 bases). V lost 3 bases, J lost 7 bases, and 21 bases lay in between. The CDR3 runs 16 residues. Germline V gene data show CDR1 as LNHNV and CDR2 as YYDKDF (reference sequence). The full variable domain, rest sourced from reference TRBV15 and TRBJ1-2, is DAMVIQNPRYQVTQFGKPVTLSCSQTLNHNVMYWYQQKSSQAPKLLFHYYDKDFNNEADTPDNFQSRRPNTSFCFLDIRSPGLGDTAMYLCATSRELTGRIFGYTFGSGTRLTVV.